This record covers a single T cell receptor beta chain. Its antigen is unknown. The PCR had 60 Vbeta and 13 Jbeta primers. Clones were read by immunoSEQ multiplex PCR, and TCRdb kept only the in-frame ones, dropping some. Of more than 80,000 clones listed, more than 70% are singletons. The data derive from a study of cytomegalovirus exposure and HLA in healthy donors. The study's findings and limits: Specific recognition of CMV antigens was confirmed in vitro for a few chains (all CMV-associated). Highest at DRB1 and lowest at HLA-C, TCR association rates differed among HLA loci in a later analysis. TCR beta V- and J-gene trimming was later associated with a missense DCLRE1C variant. Some TCR beta chains (roughly 160 of them) were listed as cytomegalovirus-associated.

The clonotype originates from a woman aged 55-69 years in good health and CMV-seropositive. Specimen: PBMCs.

The CDR3, as DNA: TGTGCCAGCACCAAAAAGGGGACTAGCGGCTCCTTCCACTACGAGCAGTACTTC. This translates into CASTKKGTSGSFHYEQYF. V and J are TRBV27 and TRBJ2-7; 11 nucleotides match TRBD2. The CDR3 extends over 18 amino acids. Germline CDR1 is MNHEY and CDR2 is SMNVEV (reference sequence). V dropped 7 bases and J dropped 3; count of bases not matched to a gene: 17.